This TCR beta chain is from a study of T-cell reconstitution after alpha-beta-depleted transplantation in children. Study outcomes and limitations: Alpha-beta T cells about two months after transplant reportedly derived from several hundred expanded graft clones. Once a year had passed after transplant, T-cell counts and diversity came mostly from newly produced T cells.

This clonotype has at least ten counts. Its target is unknown. Preparation of the TCRbeta library was carried out with unique molecular identifiers. MiXCR, applied by TCRdb to the PCR reads, yields one record per CDR3 protein. The repertoire holds 700,000 to 850,000 distinct CDR3 sequences, roughly 15% seen once, with about 4.6% in the top ten. The CDR3 length is 13 residues. Trimming shortened V by 6 bases and J by 1 base, and 7 bases separated the two germline ends. Germline values: CDR1 SGHRS, CDR2 YFSETQ. The chain employs TRBV5-1 and TRBJ2-2; no clear D gene. The starting material was PBMCs, mostly from graft donor cells, obtained 360 days after TCRalphabeta/CD19-depleted stem cell transplant. This TCR was sampled from a male patient younger than 18 who had a stem cell transplant for acute lymphoblastic leukemia, so the T cells may come from the graft donor. CDR3 DNA: TGCGCCAGCATTGAAGGGAACACCGGGGAGCTGTTTTTT. Protein sequence: CASIEGNTGELFF.